This T cell receptor beta chain was identified in a study of OX40 agonist ivuxolimab in advanced cancers. As for this clone: Its antigen is still unknown.

J lost 3 bases, V lost 5 bases, and 9 bases had no gene match. This CDR3 region has 15 residues. CDR1 is MNHEY and CDR2 is SMNVEV in the germline V gene (reference sequence). Study conclusions and caveats: The authors also found low normalized T-cell clonal expansion in some nonresponders. The antigens recognized by the expanded peripheral T cells, that is their antigen specificity, were not determined. Dosing at 0.1 to 3.0 mg/kg was accompanied by clonal expansion of CD4+ and CD8+ blood T cells by week 6.

Using immunoSEQ multiplex PCR, the repertoire was profiled, and TCRdb retains in-frame clones only, with some absent. This table holds 23,000 or so clones, roughly four fifths found once. This chain connects TRBV27 to TRBJ2-5; TRBD2 matches at 7 bases. This sample comprised CD4+ or CD8+ T cells sorted from blood, obtained in a trial of the OX40 agonist ivuxolimab. The clonotype was recovered from an adult with an advanced solid tumor such as melanoma, head and neck, liver or kidney cancer. CDR3 bases: TGTGCCAGCAGTGGGGTGCGGGGGTCAAAAGAGACCCAGTACTTC. Encoded protein: CASSGVRGSKETQYF.